The rows below give T cell receptor beta chains drawn from one sample of a study of blood T cell repertoires in COVID-19. Assay used: immunoSEQ multiplex PCR; TCRdb lists only in-frame clones, some missing. The table has roughly 100,000 clones, approximately 80% seen once. The sample was peripheral blood. The receptors here all came from a human donor in a cohort sampled during active COVID-19. The CDR3 runs from the conserved cysteine through the conserved F or W. The order of the fields is D gene, V gene, clone size, J gene, CDR3 DNA, CDR3 protein. A D gene is named only where the DNA matches it firmly. The listing skips clone size in some rows; elsewhere it reads once, few, many or a size class.

D gene: .; V gene: TRBV7-8; clone size: once; J gene: TRBJ2-7; CDR3 DNA: TGTGCCAGCAGCTTACCTCGCAGGGACGAGCAGTACTTC; CDR3 protein: CASSLPRRDEQYF
D gene: .; V gene: TRBV6-5; clone size: few; J gene: TRBJ1-5; CDR3 DNA: TGTGCCACTATCTGGGGGGGTGAACAGCCCCAGCATTTT; CDR3 protein: CATIWGGEQPQHF
D gene: TRBD2; V gene: TRBV28; clone size: .; J gene: TRBJ2-2; CDR3 DNA: TGTGCCAGCAGTTTGGCTAGCGGGGGGGCCGGGGAGCTGTTTTTT; CDR3 protein: CASSLASGGAGELFF
D gene: TRBD1; V gene: TRBV6-5; clone size: .; J gene: TRBJ1-2; CDR3 DNA: TGTGCCAGCGGGGGACAGGGGGACTTATCACGTGGCTACACCTTC; CDR3 protein: CASGGQGDLSRGYTF
D gene: TRBD1; V gene: TRBV25-1; clone size: .; J gene: TRBJ2-2; CDR3 DNA: TGTGCCAGCAGCCTTCCCGGACAGGTAGAAGCCGGGGAGCTGTTTTTT; CDR3 protein: CASSLPGQVEAGELFF
D gene: .; V gene: TRBV9; clone size: .; J gene: TRBJ2-2; CDR3 DNA: TGTGCCAGCAGCCTCGGGATGGCCGGGGAGCTGTTTTTT; CDR3 protein: CASSLGMAGELFF
D gene: .; V gene: TRBV28; clone size: once; J gene: TRBJ2-7; CDR3 DNA: TGTGCCAGCAGTCCCCAATCCGGCGGTGCCTACGAGCAGTACTTC; CDR3 protein: CASSPQSGGAYEQYF
D gene: .; V gene: TRBV5-1; clone size: few; J gene: TRBJ1-1; CDR3 DNA: TGCGCCAGCAGCTTGACCCCAGGGAACACTGAAGCTTTCTTT; CDR3 protein: CASSLTPGNTEAFF
D gene: .; V gene: TRBV18; clone size: .; J gene: TRBJ2-5; CDR3 DNA: TGTGCCAGCTCACCGGGACTCCGGGAGACCCAGTACTTC; CDR3 protein: CASSPGLRETQYF
D gene: .; V gene: TRBV23-1; clone size: .; J gene: TRBJ1-2; CDR3 DNA: TGCGCCAGCGGGGGGGACATTATCGCCTATGGCTACACCTTC; CDR3 protein: CASGGDIIAYGYTF
D gene: TRBD2; V gene: TRBV5-1; clone size: .; J gene: TRBJ2-5; CDR3 DNA: TGCGCCAGCAGCTTCCCACCTAGCGGGGGGTCAGAGACCCAGTACTTC; CDR3 protein: CASSFPPSGGSETQYF
D gene: TRBD1; V gene: TRBV9; clone size: .; J gene: TRBJ1-1; CDR3 DNA: TGTGCCAGCAGGGCGACAGGGAGGTGGAACACTGAAGCTTTCTTT; CDR3 protein: CASRATGRWNTEAFF
D gene: .; V gene: TRBV28; clone size: .; J gene: TRBJ1-3; CDR3 DNA: TGTGCCAGCAGTCTTACCAGCAAGAGAGGGATAATCTCTGGAAACACCATATATTTT; CDR3 protein: CASSLTSKRGIISGNTIYF
D gene: .; V gene: TRBV5-4; clone size: .; J gene: TRBJ2-5; CDR3 DNA: TGTGCCAGCAGGACCGACAGGTTTCAAGAGACCCAGTACTTC; CDR3 protein: CASRTDRFQETQYF
D gene: .; V gene: TRBV28; clone size: .; J gene: TRBJ1-2; CDR3 DNA: TGTGCCAGCAGTTGGTGGCAGGGCACGACCGGCTACACCTTC; CDR3 protein: CASSWWQGTTGYTF